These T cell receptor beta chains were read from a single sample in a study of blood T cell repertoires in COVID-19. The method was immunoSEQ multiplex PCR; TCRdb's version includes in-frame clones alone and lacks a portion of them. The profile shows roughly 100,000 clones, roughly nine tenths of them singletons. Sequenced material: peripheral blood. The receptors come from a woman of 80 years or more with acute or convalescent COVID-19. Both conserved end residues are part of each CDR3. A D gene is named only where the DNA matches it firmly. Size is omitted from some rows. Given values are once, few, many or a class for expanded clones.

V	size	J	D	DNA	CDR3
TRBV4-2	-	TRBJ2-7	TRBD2	TGTGCCAGCAGCCAACCTAATAGCGGGGGCTTATACGAGCAGTACTTC	CASSQPNSGGLYEQYF
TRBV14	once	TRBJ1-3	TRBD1	TGTGCCAGCAGCCAAGGGGGACAGGGTCGACATTCCTCTGGAAACACCATATATTTT	CASSQGGQGRHSSGNTIYF
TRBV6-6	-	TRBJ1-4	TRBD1	TGTGCCAGCAGTTACGCCGGGACAGGGGTTGAAAAACTGTTTTTT	CASSYAGTGVEKLFF
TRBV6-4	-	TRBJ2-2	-	TGTGCCAGCAGTCCCGGGACAAGAACGAACACCGGGGAGCTGTTTTTT	CASSPGTRTNTGELFF
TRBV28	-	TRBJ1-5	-	TGTGCCAGCAGTTTAGGCAGGGAACAGCCCCAGCATTTT	CASSLGREQPQHF
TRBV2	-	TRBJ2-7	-	TGTGCCAGCAGTTCCGGGACCTACGAGCAGTACTTC	CASSSGTYEQYF
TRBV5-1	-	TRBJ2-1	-	TGCGCCAGCAGCTTGGTACAGCGGAATGAGCAGTTCTTC	CASSLVQRNEQFF
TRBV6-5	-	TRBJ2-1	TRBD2	TGTGCCAGCAGTCCCACTCGGGGGGCCTACAATGAGCAGTTCTTC	CASSPTRGAYNEQFF
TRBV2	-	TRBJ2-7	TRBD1	TGTGCCAGCAGTGTGACAGGGGAGCACGAGCAGTACTTC	CASSVTGEHEQYF
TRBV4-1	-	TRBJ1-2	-	TGCGCCAGCAGCCAAGGACAGTCCTATGGCTACACCTTC	CASSQGQSYGYTF
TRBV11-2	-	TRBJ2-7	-	TGTGCCAGCAGCTCCCTGACAGCCTCCTACGAGCAGTACTTC	CASSSLTASYEQYF
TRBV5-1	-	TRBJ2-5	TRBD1	TGCGCCAGCGGGAGAGGGCTACAGGGGACAGAGACCCAGTACTTC	CASGRGLQGTETQYF
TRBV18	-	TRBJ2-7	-	TGTGCCAGCTCACCATTACGCGGGATGGGCGAGCAGTACTTC	CASSPLRGMGEQYF
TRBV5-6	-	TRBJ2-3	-	TGTGCCAGCAGCTTGGGGCTAGCCCCTAGCACAGATACGCAGTATTTT	CASSLGLAPSTDTQYF
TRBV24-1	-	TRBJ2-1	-	TGTGCCACCAGTGTTCGGGGCTACAATGAGCAGTTCTTC	CATSVRGYNEQFF
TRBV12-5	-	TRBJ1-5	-	TGTGCTAGTGGGTTGGGAGGGTTCCGTCGCAATCAGCCCCAGCATTTT	CASGLGGFRRNQPQHF
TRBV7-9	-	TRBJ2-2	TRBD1	TGTGCCAGCAGCTTATTTGGGACAGACACCGGGGAGCTGTTTTTT	CASSLFGTDTGELFF
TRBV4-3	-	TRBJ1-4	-	TGCGCCAGCAGCCAAGATGTCGGGGAAAAACTGTTTTTT	CASSQDVGEKLFF
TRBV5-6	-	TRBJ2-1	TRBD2	TGTGCCAGCAGATTAGCGGGGGAACATGAGCAGTTCTTC	CASRLAGEHEQFF
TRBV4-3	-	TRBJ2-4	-	TGCGCCAGCAGCCAAGATCTCAGAGGGAACATTCAGTACTTC	CASSQDLRGNIQYF
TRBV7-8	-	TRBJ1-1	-	TGTGCCAGCAGCTTAGCCCCACAGTCCCAGGGAGCTTTCTTT	CASSLAPQSQGAFF
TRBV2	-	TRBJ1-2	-	TGTGCCAGCAGTGTTGGTGGGGCGGCAGGGGAGAACTATGGCTACACCTTC	CASSVGGAAGENYGYTF
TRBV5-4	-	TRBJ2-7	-	TGTGCCAGCAGCTTGAGTGTAGCGTCTTCCTACGAGCAGTACTTC	CASSLSVASSYEQYF
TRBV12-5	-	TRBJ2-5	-	TGTGCTAGTGCCCCTCCGATAGCACAAGAGACCCAGTACTTC	CASAPPIAQETQYF
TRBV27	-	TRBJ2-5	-	TGTGCCAGCAGGTTTTCAGGGCCTCAAGAGACCCAGTACTTC	CASRFSGPQETQYF
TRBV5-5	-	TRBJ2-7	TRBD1	TGTGCCAGCAGCTATAGGACAGGGGGTCTCTCCTACGAGCAGTACTTC	CASSYRTGGLSYEQYF
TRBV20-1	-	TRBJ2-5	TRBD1	TGCAGTGGGGACAGGGGAGAGACCCAGTACTTC	CSGDRGETQYF
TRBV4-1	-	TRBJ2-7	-	TGCGCCAGCAGCCCACCGGAGAGGTCCTACGAGCAGTACTTC	CASSPPERSYEQYF
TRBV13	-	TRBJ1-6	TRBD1	TGTGCCAGCAGCCCAACAGGGGTTGGAACCCTCCACTTT	CASSPTGVGTLHF
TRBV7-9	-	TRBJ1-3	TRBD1	TGTGCCAGCAGCCGCCGGGACAGGGACTCTGGAAACACCATATATTTT	CASSRRDRDSGNTIYF
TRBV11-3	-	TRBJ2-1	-	TGTGCCAGCAGCGGGGGGGCTGAGCAGTTCTTC	CASSGGAEQFF